Each of the 8 T cell receptor beta chains below was sequenced from the same sample in a study of T-cell reconstitution after alpha-beta-depleted transplantation in children. Library preparation (for TCRbeta) was performed with unique molecular identifiers. TCRdb re-called the PCR reads through MiXCR, storing one row per CDR3 protein. The repertoire holds 85,000 to 120,000 distinct CDR3 sequences, with around 5.9% as singletons. Material: PBMCs, mostly from graft donor cells, obtained 60 days after TCRalphabeta/CD19-depleted stem cell transplant. All receptors come from a female patient aged 2-10 years who had a stem cell transplant for Fanconi anemia, so the T cells may come from the graft donor.

This clonotype was seen at least ten times. The chain employs TRBV5-1 and TRBJ2-1, with 10 nucleotides matching TRBD1. Germline CDR1 and CDR2: SGHRS and YFSETQ. The J segment lost 2 bases and the V segment lost 0 bases, leaving 8 bases of the junction unmatched. The CDR3 extends over 18 amino acids. Written as DNA, the CDR3 is TGCGCCAGCAGCTTGGGTCGATTGACAGGGGGCGCCTACAATGAGCAGTTCTTC. Translating it yields CASSLGRLTGGAYNEQFF.

This clonotype was observed at least ten times. The chain links TRBV6-2 or TRBV6-3 to TRBJ1-1; D is unclear. The germline V gene encodes CDR1 MNHEY and CDR2 SVGEGT. The CDR3 covers 12 residues. Trimming left V 5 bases short and J 3 bases short, with 7 bases between. DNA for the CDR3: TGTGCCAGCAGTAATCCCTACACTGAAGCTTTCTTT. Translation: CASSNPYTEAFF.

In this sample, this clonotype turned up many times. The chain couples TRBV4-2 to TRBJ1-5; D perhaps matches TRBD1 (5 bases). The CDR3 has 16 amino acids. The V and J ends lost 1 base and 2 bases respectively, with 12 bases between them. Germline CDR1 is LGHNA and CDR2 is YNFKEQ. The CDR3 protein is CASSQGFREGNQPQHF. CDR3 DNA: TGTGCCAGCAGCCAAGGCTTCAGGGAAGGCAATCAGCCCCAGCATTTT.

The rearrangement joins TRBV20-1 to TRBJ2-5, with 9 positions matching TRBD2. This CDR3 comprises 17 residues. The germline V gene encodes CDR1 DFQATT and CDR2 SNEGSKA (reference sequence). The J segment lost 4 bases and the V segment lost 3 bases, leaving 15 bases of the junction unmatched. The CDR3 loop is CSARPGLAIPRRETQYF. The CDR3 nucleotides are TGCAGTGCTAGGCCGGGACTAGCCATCCCCCGGCGAGAGACCCAGTACTTC.

This clonotype came up a few times. The chain recombines TRBV3-1 with TRBJ2-7; D could derive from TRBD1 or TRBD2 (5 bases each). This CDR3 is 14 amino acids long. The V gene's germline CDR1 is LGHDT and CDR2 YNNKEL (reference sequence). V was clipped by 5 bases and J by 5 bases, with 16 bases between them. Here the CDR3 reads CASSRGARAHEQYF. DNA for the CDR3: TGTGCCAGCAGCAGAGGGGCTAGGGCCCACGAGCAGTACTTC.

The table lists this clonotype with many counts. The rearrangement uses TRBV10-3 and TRBJ2-1; perhaps D is TRBD1 or TRBD2 (6 bases each). V was cut by 4 bases and J by 0 bases, with 13 bases left in between. The CDR3 is made up of 16 amino acids. Germline CDR1 ENHRY, CDR2 SYGVKD. CDR3 coding DNA: TGTGCCATCAGTGGGGAAGGGGGGTACTCCTACAATGAGCAGTTCTTC. Amino acids: CAISGEGGYSYNEQFF.

This clonotype was counted ten times or more. The rearrangement links TRBV5-1 to TRBJ1-1; D ambiguous. The germline V gene encodes CDR1 SGHRS and CDR2 YFSETQ. This CDR3 has 14 amino acids. V was shortened by 0 bases and J by 1 base, with 7 bases between the two germline ends. The CDR3 loop reads CASSLDHQNTEAFF. CDR3 in DNA: TGCGCCAGCAGCTTGGACCACCAGAACACTGAAGCTTTCTTT.

The rearrangement joins TRBV29-1 to TRBJ1-4; D call uncertain. Germline CDR1 reads SQVTM; CDR2 reads ANQGSEA. Trimming removed 6 bases at V and 8 bases at J, with 13 bases between. There are 12 residues in the CDR3. This CDR3 is CSVRRGPEKLFF. The CDR3 DNA reads as TGCAGCGTCCGACGAGGACCCGAAAAACTGTTTTTT.